Each of the 18 T cell receptor beta chains below was sequenced from the same sample in a study of T-cell memory formation after mild COVID-19 (dated by TCRdb to about 2021). Library preparation was by 5' RACE. The run used an Illumina NovaSeq 6000. TCRdb reprocessing: public reads trimmed at Q25 with fastp, clones called with MiXCR, in-frame beta chains kept. CDR3 protein duplicates are merged, each entry listing the most common genes and DNA. The sample data list 200,000 to 300,000 distinct CDR3 sequences, and over 15% of these were observed just once. 2% to 2.5% of the sample belongs to the ten largest clones. The sample was PBMCs or a T cell subset sorted from them (not recorded which). These receptors all stem from an adult woman who had mild COVID-19 (a few samples of this study predate the infection). The sample titles of this study are shuffled in the database, so cell type and time point are left out; the donor was told from shared clones.

The V and J genes are TRBV5-1 and TRBJ2-2; D ambiguous. Trimming shortened V by 0 bases and J by 7 bases, and 10 bases separated the two germline ends. CDR1 is SGHRS and CDR2 is YFSETQ in the germline V gene. The CDR3 covers 14 residues. The CDR3 bases are TGCGCCAGCAGCTTGGGGTGGATCGGCGGGGAGCTGTTTTTT. Translating it yields CASSLGWIGGELFF.

The chain joins TRBV27 to TRBJ1-6, with D perhaps TRBD1 (5 bases). V gave up 4 bases and J gave up 8 bases, with 12 bases separating them. There are 14 residues in the CDR3. The germline V gene has CDR1 MNHEY and CDR2 SMNVEV (reference sequence). In DNA form, the CDR3 reads TGTGCCAGCAGTTGGGGGTTGGGTTATTCACCCCTCCACTTT. Protein sequence: CASSWGLGYSPLHF.

The rearrangement joins TRBV10-1 to TRBJ1-2, with 9 bases fitting TRBD1. Unmatched junction bases numbered 4, after V lost 4 bases and J lost 4 bases. Germline V lookup: CDR1 WNHNN, CDR2 SYGVQD (reference sequence). The CDR3 loop spans 14 amino acids. CDR3 residues: CASSGTGVRYGYTF. The CDR3 nucleotides read TGCGCCAGCAGTGGGACAGGGGTACGCTATGGCTACACCTTC.

V is TRBV20-1 and J is TRBJ2-7, with a weak D call TRBD2 (5 bases). The CDR3 has 12 residues. Germline V gene data show CDR1 as DFQATT and CDR2 as SNEGSKA (reference sequence). V lost 6 bases and J 2 bases, leaving 11 bases between the germline ends. The CDR3 sequence: CSAASGTYEQYF. The CDR3 nucleotides are TGCAGTGCGGCCAGCGGTACCTACGAGCAGTACTTC.

There are many counts of this clonotype. The gene calls are TRBV20-1 and TRBJ1-6; maybe TRBD1 (5 bases). The CDR3 sequence is 15 residues long. Germline CDR1 and CDR2: DFQATT and SNEGSKA (reference sequence). V shed 2 bases and J shed 0 bases, with 8 bases lying between them. CDR3 nucleotide sequence: TGCAGTGCTAGAACGGGGGGCTCCTATAATTCACCCCTCCACTTT. Amino acid sequence: CSARTGGSYNSPLHF.

The chain joins TRBV24-1 to TRBJ2-5; 10 bases map to TRBD2. The CDR3 consists of 17 residues. Germline V CDR1 and CDR2: KGHDR, SFDVKD. The junction had 8 bases not matched to a gene; V was cut back by 1 base and J by 4 bases. In DNA, the CDR3 is TGTGCCACCAGTGATTTCCGACTAGCGGGTTCCGGAGAGACCCAGTACTTC. As protein: CATSDFRLAGSGETQYF.

This clonotype occurred a few times. This chain joins TRBV18 and TRBJ2-6; 10 positions agree with TRBD1. The CDR3 sequence is 17 residues long. Germline V gene sequence: CDR1 KGHSH, CDR2 LQKENI. Germline trimming cut 8 bases from V and 0 bases from J; bases unmatched to any gene: 7. DNA of the CDR3: TGTGCCAGCACGACAGGGGGCCCCAGCTCTGGGGCCAACGTCCTGACTTTC. Translation gives CASTTGGPSSGANVLTF.

This clonotype showed up many times. This chain joins TRBV5-6 and TRBJ1-1; D gene unclear. Germline V CDR1 and CDR2: SGHDT, YYEEEE. CDR3 length equals 13 residues. V was clipped by 5 bases and J by 0 bases, with 8 bases between them. Here the CDR3 DNA reads TGTGCCAGCAGTGGGCAGTTGAACACTGAAGCTTTCTTT. It specifies CASSGQLNTEAFF.

The chain uses TRBV20-1 and TRBJ1-1, with 11 bases aligning to TRBD1. This CDR3 is built from 14 residues. The ends lost 5 bases at V and 1 base at J; junction bases unmatched: 3. Germline lookup yields CDR1 DFQATT and CDR2 SNEGSKA (reference sequence). CDR3 bases: TGCAGTGCTGGGACAGGGGGAAGGAACACTGAAGCTTTCTTT. Translation: CSAGTGGRNTEAFF.

This clonotype was counted between two and nine times. CDR3 coding DNA: TGTGCCTGGAGTGACTTGACCCTAAGGATAGGTTCACCCCTCCACTTT. Protein product: CAWSDLTLRIGSPLHF. The V gene is TRBV30, the J gene TRBJ1-6, with unresolved D. Looked up from germline, CDR1 is GTSNPN and CDR2 is SVGIG (reference sequence). The CDR3 extends over 16 amino acids. Deletions cut 1 base from V and 9 bases from J, with 19 bases between.

The chain couples TRBV7-8 to TRBJ2-5, with TRBD1 identical over 7 bases. This CDR3 has 15 amino acids. The germline gives CDR1 SGHVS, CDR2 FQNEAQ. Unmatched junction bases numbered 7, after V lost 1 base and J lost 5 bases. As DNA, the CDR3 is TGTGCCAGCAGCTTAGGTGCAGGGGGTAGCGAGACCCAGTACTTC. Protein product: CASSLGAGGSETQYF.

This clonotype was counted between two and nine times. The chain employs TRBV7-2 and TRBJ2-1, with D possibly TRBD1 on 5 matching bases. The V gene lost 5 bases and the J gene lost 8 bases, with 13 bases spanning the gap. Germline V gene data show CDR1 as SGHTA and CDR2 as FQGNSA. This CDR3 has 13 amino acids. CDR3 in DNA: TGTGCCAGCAGCCCTAGAAGGGGTTATGAGCAGTTCTTC. Protein sequence: CASSPRRGYEQFF. The variable domain in full, with the rest retrieved from reference TRBV7-2 and TRBJ2-1, is GAGVSQSPSNKVTEKGKDVELRCDPISGHTALYWYRQSLGQGLEFLIYFQGNSAPDKSGLPSDRFSAERTGGSVSTLTIQRTQQEDSAVYLCASSPRRGYEQFFGPGTRLTVL.

This sequence joins TRBV7-9 and TRBJ1-5, with TRBD1 as a possible D gene (6 bases). In germline, CDR1 is SEHNR, CDR2 FQNEAQ (reference sequence). Trimming left V 5 bases short and J 3 bases short, with 11 bases between. The CDR3 contains 14 residues. The CDR3 sequence: CASSRGDINQPQHF. CDR3 coding DNA: TGTGCCAGCAGCCGTGGGGACATCAATCAGCCCCAGCATTTT.

This clonotype was seen ten or more times. The chain is built from TRBV7-9 and TRBJ1-2, with TRBD1 identical over 9 bases. J gave up 5 bases and V 5 bases, and 15 bases lay outside the gene matches. This CDR3 contains 17 residues. From germline, CDR1 is SEHNR and CDR2 FQNEAQ (reference sequence). CDR3 region: CASSKTSGTGSLYGYTF. CDR3 coding DNA: TGTGCCAGCAGCAAGACTTCCGGGACAGGGTCCTTATATGGCTACACCTTC.

V gene TRBV12-3 or TRBV12-4 combines with J gene TRBJ1-2, with D perhaps TRBD1 (5 bases). V was cut by 4 bases and J by 4 bases, with 10 bases left in between. The CDR3 loop spans 13 amino acids. CDR3 residues: CASSSPGVYGYTF. CDR3 sequence (DNA): TGTGCCAGCAGTTCCCCGGGGGTCTATGGCTACACCTTC.

The chain employs TRBV2 and TRBJ1-6, with unresolved D. Deletions cut 8 bases from V and 5 bases from J, with 13 bases between. The CDR3 has 14 amino acids. Germline CDR1 reads SNHLY; CDR2 reads FYNNEI. The CDR3 nucleotides read TGTGCCAGCGTCGCGGGCCGAAATAATTCACCCCTCCACTTT. Its translation: CASVAGRNNSPLHF.

This clonotype was counted only a few times. This chain links TRBV20-1 with TRBJ1-1, with 7 bases fitting TRBD1. The CDR3 consists of 14 residues. The V gene's germline CDR1 is DFQATT and CDR2 SNEGSKA (reference sequence). V gave up 0 bases and J gave up 1 base; unmatched junction bases: 2. CDR3 nucleotide sequence: TGCAGTGCTAGAGACGGGACAGCGAACACTGAAGCTTTCTTT. As protein: CSARDGTANTEAFF.

This clonotype was found a few times. CDR3 in amino acids: CATLPRTSYEQYF. The CDR3 nucleotides are TGTGCCACCCTTCCTAGGACCTCCTACGAGCAGTACTTC. The J gene is TRBJ2-7, the V gene TRBV6-5, with unresolved D. V was pared by 10 bases and J by 0 bases, with 13 bases between. The CDR3 length is 13 residues. Germline CDR1 and CDR2: MNHEY and SVGAGI.